A selection of T cell receptor beta chains follows, all from one sample in a study of control samples from healthy donors and cancer patients. The repertoire was sequenced with immunoSEQ multiplex PCR; TCRdb's copy has only in-frame clones and lacks some. The sample has 90,000 to 150,000 clones, around nine tenths seen once. Specimen: blood. These receptor sequences come from a man aged 30 to 39 in good health. The CDR3 runs from the conserved cysteine through the conserved F or W. The D gene is left open where the match is weak. Size is stated for part of the rows, as once, few or many counts, or as a class when the clone is expanded.

d_gene	v_gene	len	j_gene	abundance	CDR3nt	CDR3aa
TRBD1	TRBV6-5	13	TRBJ1-1	few	TGTGCCAGTTTCGGACAGGAATGGACTGAAGCTTTCTTT	CASFGQEWTEAFF
NA	TRBV19	13	TRBJ1-2	NA	TGTGCCAGTAGATGGGTGGGCGGCTATGGCTACACCTTC	CASRWVGGYGYTF
NA	TRBV29-1	17	TRBJ1-1	NA	TGCAGCGTTAGATTTGGTGGGGGCAGGGCCCTGAACACTGAAGCTTTCTTT	CSVRFGGGRALNTEAFF
TRBD1	TRBV6-6	16	TRBJ1-5	NA	TGTGCCAGCAGTGCGATTGACAGGGGGAATAGTCAGCCCCAGCATTTT	CASSAIDRGNSQPQHF
NA	TRBV9	12	TRBJ2-7	NA	TGTGCCAGCAGTTCGACAGTTTACGAGCAGTACTTC	CASSSTVYEQYF
TRBD1	TRBV7-9	15	TRBJ2-4	NA	TGTGCCAGCAGCCGAAGGGACAGGGGAAAAAACATTCAGTACTTC	CASSRRDRGKNIQYF
TRBD2	TRBV11-1	15	TRBJ2-7	NA	TGTGCCAGCAGCTTCGGACTAGCGGGGGCCTACGAGCAGTACTTC	CASSFGLAGAYEQYF
NA	TRBV5-1	16	TRBJ1-6	NA	TGCGCCAGCAGCTCCAGGGTCGGAAGGATCAATTCACCCCTCCACTTT	CASSSRVGRINSPLHF
TRBD1	TRBV5-4	13	TRBJ1-1	NA	TGTGCCAGCAGCTTTACAGGGGACACTGAAGCTTTCTTT	CASSFTGDTEAFF
NA	TRBV4-1	17	TRBJ1-2	NA	TGCGCCAGCAGCCAGGTCGGTGGACGGCGAGCTAACTATGGCTACACCTTC	CASSQVGGRRANYGYTF
TRBD1	TRBV7-2	13	TRBJ2-1	NA	TGTGCCAGCAGCTTGAACAGGGGCAATGAGCAGTTCTTC	CASSLNRGNEQFF
NA	TRBV5-8	15	TRBJ2-7	NA	TGTGCCAGCAGCTTGGGCAGGGGCCTCTCCTACGAGCAGTACTTC	CASSLGRGLSYEQYF
NA	TRBV5-8	13	TRBJ2-5	NA	TGTGCCAGCAGCTTGACTAGGCGGGAGACCCAGTACTTC	CASSLTRRETQYF
NA	TRBV6-1	13	TRBJ1-5	NA	TGTGCCAGCAGTGAAATGCTGAATCAGCCCCAGCATTTT	CASSEMLNQPQHF
TRBD1	TRBV2	15	TRBJ2-5	NA	TGTGCCAGCAGTGAAGGACAGGGGGCTCGAGAGACCCAGTACTTC	CASSEGQGARETQYF
NA	TRBV27	14	TRBJ1-3	NA	TGTGCCAGCAGTTTAATGGCCGGTGGAAACACCATATATTTT	CASSLMAGGNTIYF
NA	TRBV30	14	TRBJ2-5	NA	TGTGCCTGGAGTGTGTGGGGGGCTGAGGAGACCCAGTACTTC	CAWSVWGAEETQYF
NA	TRBV5-5	12	TRBJ2-5	NA	TGTGCCAGCAGCCTGGGGGTTCAGACCCAGTACTTC	CASSLGVQTQYF
NA	TRBV2	19	TRBJ2-6	NA	TGTGCCAGCAGTGACCCCCCCGGACGGACGCCTCGGGGGGCCAACGTCCTGACTTTC	CASSDPPGRTPRGANVLTF
TRBD1	TRBV27	13	TRBJ2-2	NA	TGTGCCAGCAGAGGACAGGGGGCTGGGGAGCTGTTTTTT	CASRGQGAGELFF
NA	TRBV25-1	12	TRBJ1-1	NA	TGTGCCACCCAAAAGGGGTTCGCTGAAGCTTTCTTT	CATQKGFAEAFF
NA	TRBV11-3	14	TRBJ2-7	NA	TGTGCCAGCAGCCCCCCGACAGCCCCCTACGAGCAGTACTTC	CASSPPTAPYEQYF
NA	TRBV7-2	14	TRBJ2-6	NA	TGCGCCAGCAGCTTGGATTCCGGGGCCAACGTCCTGACTTTC	CASSLDSGANVLTF
NA	TRBV5-6	15	TRBJ2-3	few	TGTGCCAGCAGCTCCCGGGAGTCTAGCACAGATACGCAGTATTTT	CASSSRESSTDTQYF
NA	TRBV2	13	TRBJ1-3	many	TGTGCCAGTCAGCAAGGATCTGGAAACACCATATATTTT	CASQQGSGNTIYF
NA	TRBV12-5	11	TRBJ2-3	NA	TGTGCTAGTGGTCCCTCCGTCGCGGAGTATTTT	CASGPSVAEYF
TRBD1	TRBV2	17	TRBJ1-1	NA	TGTGCCAGCAAGGGACAGGACTTATCGCCCATGAACACTGAAGCTTTCTTT	CASKGQDLSPMNTEAFF
NA	TRBV10-1	13	TRBJ2-5	NA	TGCGCCACTAACAAGGCCGCGGGAGAGACCCAGTACTTC	CATNKAAGETQYF
NA	TRBV13	14	TRBJ1-1	NA	TGTGCCAGCAGCTTAGACCCGACGGAGGCTGAAGCTTTCTTT	CASSLDPTEAEAFF
NA	TRBV2	11	TRBJ1-2	NA	TGTGCCAGCAGTGGAAAGCCGGGCTACACCTTC	CASSGKPGYTF
TRBD1	TRBV11-2	15	TRBJ1-5	NA	TGTGCCAGCAGCTTAGGACAGGGGGCGAGTCAGCCCCAGCATTTT	CASSLGQGASQPQHF
NA	TRBV19	16	TRBJ1-6	NA	TGTGCCAGTAGTATTCAGACCGGGCCGAACAATTCACCCCTCCACTTT	CASSIQTGPNNSPLHF
NA	TRBV7-2	14	TRBJ1-5	NA	TGTGCCAGCAGCTTTGGGCAGAGCAATCAGCCCCAGCATTTT	CASSFGQSNQPQHF
NA	TRBV2	15	TRBJ1-6	NA	TGTGCCAGCAGTGAGGGGCAGGGAATCCGGTCACCCCTCCACTTT	CASSEGQGIRSPLHF
TRBD1	TRBV12-5	15	TRBJ1-1	few	TGTGCTAGTGGTAACGCAGGGGGCGCGGGCACTGAAGCTTTCTTT	CASGNAGGAGTEAFF
TRBD1	TRBV7-2	14	TRBJ2-1	NA	TGTGCCACCCTGGTGGGACAGGGAAGGGATGAGCAGTTCTTC	CATLVGQGRDEQFF
NA	TRBV6-5	14	TRBJ1-4	NA	TGTGCCAGCAGGAGGACAGAATCTAATGAAAAACTGTTTTTT	CASRRTESNEKLFF
NA	TRBV29-1	11	TRBJ2-7	NA	TGCAGCGCCGAGATGGATTACGAGCAGTACTTC	CSAEMDYEQYF
NA	TRBV10-1	13	TRBJ2-3	NA	TGCGCCAGCAGTGATAGGGGCGAAGATACGCAGTATTTT	CASSDRGEDTQYF
TRBD1	TRBV5-1	15	TRBJ2-3	once	TGCGCCAGCAGCTTGAAAGACAGGGCGTCTGATACGCAGTATTTT	CASSLKDRASDTQYF
NA	TRBV3-1/TRBV3-2	14	TRBJ2-3	NA	TGTGCCAGCAGCTCTTCATGGAGCACAGATACGCAGTATTTT	CASSSSWSTDTQYF
TRBD1	TRBV15	14	TRBJ1-2	NA	TGTGCCACCAGCACACGGACAGGGGAATATGGCTACACCTTC	CATSTRTGEYGYTF
NA	TRBV5-8	16	TRBJ1-2	NA	TGTGCCAGCAGCTTACGCCGGGACCGGAACAACTATGGCTACACCTTC	CASSLRRDRNNYGYTF
NA	TRBV28	13	TRBJ1-2	NA	TGTGCCAGCAGTCTAGTCGAGTACTATGGCTACACCTTC	CASSLVEYYGYTF
TRBD1	TRBV7-2	15	TRBJ1-4	NA	TGTGCCAGCAGCTTAACTACAGGGGGCTTTGAAAAACTGTTTTTT	CASSLTTGGFEKLFF
TRBD1	TRBV6-5	15	TRBJ1-1	NA	TGTGCCAGCAGTTATAAGGGGGCAGGGCAGACTGAAGCTTTCTTT	CASSYKGAGQTEAFF
TRBD2	TRBV3-1/TRBV3-2	18	TRBJ2-3	once	TGTGCCAGCAGCCCCCTGTTACCGGGACTAGCGGCCAGGGATACGCAGTATTTT	CASSPLLPGLAARDTQYF
TRBD1	TRBV24-1	15	TRBJ2-1	once	TGTGCCACCAGTGGGACGGGACAGGGCCGGAATGAGCAGTTCTTC	CATSGTGQGRNEQFF
NA	TRBV7-9	14	TRBJ1-2	NA	TGTGCCAGCAGCTTAGTTCTAGTTTCAGACGGCTACACCTTC	CASSLVLVSDGYTF
TRBD1	TRBV7-3	13	TRBJ1-1	NA	TGTGCCAGCCGACAGGGTCCGGACACTGAAGCTTTCTTT	CASRQGPDTEAFF
NA	TRBV5-1	15	TRBJ2-5	NA	TGCGCCAGCAGCCCCCGAGAGGCGAGGAAAGAGACCCAGTACTTC	CASSPREARKETQYF
NA	TRBV6-5	13	TRBJ2-2	few	TGTGCCAGCTCCTTCCGAGGACCCGGGGAGCTGTTTTTT	CASSFRGPGELFF
NA	TRBV5-1	17	TRBJ1-3	few	TGCGCCAGCAGCTTGGCTCCCAGGCCCGATTCTGGAAACACCATATATTTT	CASSLAPRPDSGNTIYF
NA	TRBV4-2	16	TRBJ2-3	NA	TGTGCCAGCAGCCAAGGGGACGCTTTACCCACAGATACGCAGTATTTT	CASSQGDALPTDTQYF
TRBD1	TRBV9	16	TRBJ2-1	NA	TGTGCCAGCAGCGTCCCGGGACAGGGGGTTTTGGGTGAGCAGTTCTTC	CASSVPGQGVLGEQFF
NA	TRBV12-3/TRBV12-4	13	TRBJ1-4	NA	TGTGCCAGCAGTCCGACAGTTGGTGAAAAACTGTTTTTT	CASSPTVGEKLFF
NA	TRBV20-1	15	TRBJ2-7	once	TGCAGTGCTAGTGATTCCAAGGGGGGGCCTCGGGAGCAGTACTTC	CSASDSKGGPREQYF